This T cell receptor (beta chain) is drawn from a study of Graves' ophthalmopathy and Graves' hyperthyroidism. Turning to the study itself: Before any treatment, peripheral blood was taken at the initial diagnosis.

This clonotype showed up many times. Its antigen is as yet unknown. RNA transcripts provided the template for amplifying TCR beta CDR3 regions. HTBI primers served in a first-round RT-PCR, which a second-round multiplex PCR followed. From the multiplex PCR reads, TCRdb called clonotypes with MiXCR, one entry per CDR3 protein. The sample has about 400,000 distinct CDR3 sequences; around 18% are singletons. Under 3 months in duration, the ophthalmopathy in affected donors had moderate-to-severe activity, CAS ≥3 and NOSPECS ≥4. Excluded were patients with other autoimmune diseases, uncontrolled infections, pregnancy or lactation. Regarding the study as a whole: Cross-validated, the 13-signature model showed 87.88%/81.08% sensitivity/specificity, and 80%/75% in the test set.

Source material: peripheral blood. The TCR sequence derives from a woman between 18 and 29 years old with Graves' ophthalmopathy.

As DNA, the CDR3 is TGTGCCAGCAGCGTAGGGGCTAGCTCGGTTCTATACGAGCAGTACTTC. Protein sequence: CASSVGASSVLYEQYF. The chain joins TRBV9 to TRBJ2-7; tentatively, D is TRBD2 (5 bases). This CDR3 is 16 amino acids long. Between the trimmed V and J ends, which lost 0 bases and 4 bases, there was a span of 17 bases. The germline CDR1 and CDR2 sequences are SGDLS and YYNGEE.